Listed here are 17 T cell receptor beta chains from one sample, sequenced in a study of regulatory T cells in long-lasting Graves disease. Time point of the sample: persistent/refractory GD, antithyroid drugs over 5 years with positive TRAb. PBMC RNA was the source of the TCR library. The authors built TCR beta libraries using iRepertoire HTBI primers and Arm-PCR of CDR3 regions. TCRdb reprocessed the multiplex PCR reads via MiXCR and lists one record per CDR3 protein. This sample yields 500,000 to 800,000 distinct CDR3 sequences, of which 25% to 35% are seen a single time; under 55% belongs to the top ten. The specimen comprised peripheral blood mononuclear cells (PBMCs), sampled when the disease was refractory, from a patient treated with antithyroid drugs. These receptors came from a female donor with Graves disease.

This clonotype was seen only a few times. This chain uses TRBV5-5 with TRBJ1-5, with D hard to call. The V gene's germline CDR1 is SGHKS and CDR2 YYEKEE (reference sequence). The V end lost 0 bases, the J end lost 2 bases, and 12 bases lay between the germline ends. The CDR3 has 16 amino acids. CDR3 nucleotide sequence: TGTGCCAGCAGCTTGGAGGAGGGTTCGGGCAATCAGCCCCAGCATTTT. Protein: CASSLEEGSGNQPQHF. Combining the CDR3 with reference TRBV5-5 and TRBJ1-5 gives the whole variable domain DAGVTQSPTHLIKTRGQQVTLRCSPISGHKSVSWYQQVLGQGPQFIFQYYEKEERGRGNFPDRFSARQFPNYSSELNVNALLLGDSALYLCASSLEEGSGNQPQHFGDGTRLSIL.

The CDR3 protein is CASSERDPGSNQPQHF. The CDR3 DNA reads TGTGCCAGCAGTGAACGGGACCCCGGCAGCAATCAGCCCCAGCATTTT. V and J are TRBV6-1 and TRBJ1-5; possibly TRBD1 for D (5 bases). Trimming took 2 bases from V and 1 from J, leaving 12 bases between them. The CDR3 is made up of 16 amino acids. Germline V lookup: CDR1 MNHNS, CDR2 SASEGT.

This clonotype was seen more than once but under ten times. The CDR3 spells CATSRDDTDRDRSKNIQYF. The CDR3 bases are TGTGCCACCAGCAGAGACGACACGGACAGGGATAGGTCCAAAAACATTCAGTACTTC. The V and J genes are TRBV15 and TRBJ2-4; the match to TRBD1 covers 8 bases. This CDR3 is 19 amino acids long. Germline-derived CDR1 and CDR2 are LNHNV and YYDKDF (reference sequence). With V trimmed by 0 bases and J by 2 bases, 12 bases remained unmatched.

CDR3 in DNA: TGCGCCAGCAGCTTGGACCCGGGGCCCTACGAGCAGTACTTC. This sequence encodes CASSLDPGPYEQYF. J is TRBJ2-7 and V is TRBV5-1; D is possibly TRBD1 or TRBD2 (5 bases each). The CDR3 extends over 14 amino acids. Germline lookup yields CDR1 SGHRS and CDR2 YFSETQ. V lost 0 bases, J lost 2 bases, and 9 bases lay in between.

The chain couples TRBV18 to TRBJ1-1; D is unresolved. This CDR3 is 14 amino acids long. V was shortened by 1 base and J by 4 bases, with 10 bases between the two germline ends. CDR1 and CDR2 from the germline V gene are KGHSH and LQKENI. The CDR3 protein is CASSPRGDGTEAFF. The CDR3 DNA is TGTGCCAGCTCACCACGGGGTGATGGCACTGAAGCTTTCTTT.

This clonotype was counted at least ten times. The chain joins TRBV20-1 to TRBJ2-5, with D uncertain. V was trimmed by 3 bases and J by 2 bases, leaving 10 bases between them. CDR1 is DFQATT and CDR2 is SNEGSKA in the germline V gene (reference sequence). This CDR3 contains 13 residues. The CDR3 is CSASRGFQETQYF. The CDR3 region has the DNA TGCAGTGCTAGCCGCGGATTTCAAGAGACCCAGTACTTC.

The J gene is TRBJ2-1, the V gene TRBV20-1, with no clear D. CDR3 length: 14 amino acids. Germline values: CDR1 DFQATT, CDR2 SNEGSKA (reference sequence). V lost 3 bases, J lost 9 bases, and 18 bases lay in between. In DNA form, the CDR3 reads TGCAGTGCTAGCTGGGCTTCGCCCACAAGTGAGCAGTTCTTC. Encoded protein: CSASWASPTSEQFF.

This clonotype was found many times. This sequence joins TRBV28 and TRBJ1-4; 7 positions match TRBD1. V shed 6 bases and J 3 bases; nucleotides not matched to a gene: 7. The CDR3 loop spans 15 amino acids. CDR1 MDHEN and CDR2 SYDVKM come from the germline V gene. CDR3 loop: CASRGTGAANEKLFF. The CDR3 region has the DNA TGTGCCAGCAGGGGAACAGGGGCGGCTAATGAAAAACTGTTTTTT.

The table lists this clonotype with many counts. The DNA for the CDR3 is TGTGCCAGCAACAAAGCGGGGGGGCCCTCCTACGAGCAGTACTTC. Translating gives CASNKAGGPSYEQYF. V is TRBV2 and J is TRBJ2-7, with 10 bases fitting TRBD2. CDR1 and CDR2 from the germline V gene are SNHLY and FYNNEI. The CDR3 runs 15 residues. The V and J ends lost 7 bases and 0 bases, in that order; junction bases with no gene match: 6.

This clonotype was seen many times. The chain joins TRBV2 to TRBJ1-5; 7 nucleotides align to TRBD1. The germline gives CDR1 SNHLY, CDR2 FYNNEI. CDR3 length: 15 residues. The junction had 14 bases not matched to a gene; V was cut back by 6 bases and J by 9 bases. CDR3 region: CASRETGTVDTPQHF. CDR3 sequence (DNA): TGTGCCAGCAGAGAAACCGGGACAGTTGATACGCCCCAGCATTTT.

V usage is TRBV6-2 or TRBV6-3 and J usage is TRBJ2-7, with 7 bases identical to TRBD2. J gave up 4 bases and V 4 bases, and 10 bases lay outside the gene matches. Germline V gives CDR1 MNHEY, CDR2 SVGEGT. CDR3 length: 15 amino acids. The CDR3, as DNA: TGTGCCAGCAGTTCTCCAGGGAGGGGATATTACGAGCAGTACTTC. This codes for CASSSPGRGYYEQYF.

The J gene is TRBJ2-5, the V gene TRBV10-3; no definite D call. Germline V gene sequence: CDR1 ENHRY, CDR2 SYGVKD. The CDR3 has 15 amino acids. V lost 6 bases and J lost 3, with 17 bases in between. CDR3 sequence reads: CAISDGARSKETQYF. CDR3 coding DNA: TGTGCCATCAGCGACGGTGCCAGGTCCAAAGAGACCCAGTACTTC.

The chain recombines TRBV29-1 with TRBJ1-1; TRBD1 might be the D (5 bases). Germline-derived CDR1 and CDR2 are SQVTM and ANQGSEA. Between the trimmed V and J ends, which lost 5 bases and 0 bases, there was a span of 10 bases. CDR3 length equals 13 residues. CDR3 amino acids: CSVCWGLNTEAFF. CDR3 bases: TGCAGCGTTTGCTGGGGCCTGAACACTGAAGCTTTCTTT.

This rearrangement joins TRBV29-1 to TRBJ2-5, with D possibly being TRBD1 (5 bases). CDR1 is SQVTM, CDR2 ANQGSEA, per germline. This CDR3 comprises 13 residues. V shed 4 bases and J shed 2 bases, with 11 bases lying between them. CDR3 nucleotide sequence: TGCAGCGTTGTAGGGGCAGAGCAAGAGACCCAGTACTTC. This sequence encodes CSVVGAEQETQYF.

The chain recombines TRBV9 with TRBJ1-2; possibly TRBD1 for D (5 bases). V lost 0 bases, J lost 3 bases, and 15 bases lay in between. The CDR3 has 16 residues. From germline, CDR1 is SGDLS and CDR2 YYNGEE. The CDR3 here is CASSVAWTGLDYGYTF. The DNA for the CDR3 is TGTGCCAGCAGCGTAGCTTGGACGGGGCTCGACTATGGCTACACCTTC.

This clonotype has only one observation. The chain has TRBV2 and TRBJ2-2; a possible D gene is TRBD1 (6 bases). V was trimmed by 9 bases and J by 6 bases, leaving 17 bases between them. Per the germline V gene, CDR1 is SNHLY and CDR2 is FYNNEI. The CDR3 contains 14 residues. The CDR3 here is CASQREDRSGELFF. The CDR3 DNA is TGTGCCAGTCAAAGGGAAGACAGGTCCGGGGAGCTGTTTTTT.

The CDR3: CASSLVAVSGYEQYF. CDR3 DNA sequence: TGTGCCAGCAGCTTAGTAGCGGTTAGCGGATACGAGCAGTACTTC. This chain uses TRBV7-2 with TRBJ2-7, with a possible D match to TRBD2 (6 bases). The CDR3 loop spans 15 amino acids. V was clipped by 1 base and J by 4 bases, with 14 bases between them. Germline loops: CDR1 SGHTA, CDR2 FQGNSA.